Shown below are 19 T cell receptor beta chains from a single sample sequenced in a study of blood T cell repertoires in COVID-19. Method: immunoSEQ multiplex PCR; TCRdb's copy keeps in-frame clones and lacks some. The data show approximately 300,000 clones, approximately 86% seen once. Material for sequencing was peripheral blood. These receptors came from a man aged 18 to 30 with active or convalescent COVID-19.

J is TRBJ1-4 and V is TRBV18; TRBD1 is a possible D gene (6 bases). V shed 3 bases and J shed 4 bases, with 18 bases lying between them. The CDR3 loop spans 17 amino acids. Germline V gene lookup returns CDR1 KGHSH and CDR2 LQKENI. This CDR3 is CASSPAAPGHFNEKLFF. DNA of the CDR3: TGTGCCAGCTCACCGGCTGCCCCGGGACACTTTAATGAAAAACTGTTTTTT.

J is TRBJ2-7 and V is TRBV19, with 9 nucleotides matching TRBD1. V lost 6 bases and J lost 5; bases outside the gene matches: 5. The germline gives CDR1 LNHDA, CDR2 SQIVND (reference sequence). CDR3 length: 13 residues. CDR3 amino acids: CASRGQGFHEQYF. For the CDR3, the DNA is TGTGCCAGTAGGGGACAGGGATTCCACGAGCAGTACTTC. Variable domain in full (rest from reference TRBV19 and TRBJ2-7): DGGITQSPKYLFRKEGQNVTLSCEQNLNHDAMYWYRQDPGQGLRLIYYSQIVNDFQKGDIAEGYSVSREKKESFPLTVTSAQKNPTAFYLCASRGQGFHEQYFGPGTRLTVT.

The rearrangement joins TRBV10-1 to TRBJ1-6, with TRBD1 matching over 7 bases. The CDR3 runs to 14 residues. The V gene's germline CDR1 is WNHNN and CDR2 SYGVQD (reference sequence). Trimming took 4 bases from V and 8 from J; bases not matched to a gene: 5. CDR3 protein: CASSADRIDSPLHF. In nucleotides, the CDR3 is TGCGCCAGCAGTGCGGACAGGATAGATTCACCCCTCCACTTT.

The chain combines TRBV5-6 with TRBJ2-7; 7 bases agree with TRBD1. V gave up 4 bases and J gave up 4 bases; unmatched junction bases: 11. The CDR3 totals 15 residues. CDR1 is SGHDT, CDR2 YYEEEE, per germline. CDR3 sequence: CASSPADRTQYEQYF. The DNA of the CDR3 is TGTGCCAGCAGCCCGGCGGACAGGACACAGTACGAGCAGTACTTC. Full variable domain (missing parts from reference TRBV5-6 and TRBJ2-7): DAGVTQSPTHLIKTRGQQVTLRCSPKSGHDTVSWYQQALGQGPQFIFQYYEEEERQRGNFPDRFSGHQFPNYSSELNVNALLLGDSALYLCASSPADRTQYEQYFGPGTRLTVT.

This clone occurred a few times. For the CDR3, the DNA is TGTGCCAGCAGCAAGCCACAGGGAGACTATGGCTACACCTTC. Translation: CASSKPQGDYGYTF. This chain links TRBV6-5 with TRBJ1-2, with D tentatively TRBD1 (6 bases). Per the germline V gene, CDR1 is MNHEY and CDR2 is SVGAGI. There are 14 residues in the CDR3. The V end was cut by 6 bases, the J end by 3 bases, with 14 bases between.

J is TRBJ2-5 and V is TRBV7-2; 7 bases fit TRBD2. Trimming removed 5 bases from V and 0 bases from J; junction bases left unmatched: 9. Germline V gene lookup returns CDR1 SGHTA and CDR2 FQGNSA. The CDR3 totals 16 residues. CDR3 coding DNA: TGTGCCAGCAGCCCGCCGGGACTAAGGAACCAAGAGACCCAGTACTTC. Its protein is CASSPPGLRNQETQYF.

The V gene is TRBV7-9, the J gene TRBJ2-1, with a weak D call TRBD1 (5 bases). Germline V gives CDR1 SEHNR, CDR2 FQNEAQ (reference sequence). The CDR3 has 15 residues. The V end lost 5 bases, the J end lost 8 bases, and 19 bases lay between the germline ends. CDR3 DNA: TGTGCCAGCAGCGAAGGGGTGACCAAAGTGTATGAGCAGTTCTTC. It translates to CASSEGVTKVYEQFF.

This clone was recorded once. The chain is built from TRBV10-3 and TRBJ1-6; TRBD1 agrees at 11 bases. This CDR3 comprises 15 residues. Germline trimming cut 3 bases from V and 10 bases from J; bases unmatched to any gene: 5. Germline values: CDR1 ENHRY, CDR2 SYGVKD. This CDR3 reads CAISESGTGGSPLHF. The CDR3 DNA is TGTGCCATCAGTGAATCAGGGACAGGGGGGTCACCCCTCCACTTT.

CDR3 DNA sequence: TGTGCCAGCAGCGCCCGTCTTGGCGGCGGGCCTCCCAGTGAGCAGTTCTTC. Its protein is CASSARLGGGPPSEQFF. V is TRBV11-3 and J is TRBJ2-1; the D gene is possibly TRBD2 (5 bases). Trimming took off 5 bases at V and 9 bases at J, with 26 bases between the two ends. This CDR3 spans 17 amino acids. Germline CDR1 SGHNT, CDR2 YENEEA.

The chain carries TRBV5-1 and TRBJ1-3; D is ambiguous. V shed 5 bases and J shed 4 bases, with 13 bases lying between them. The germline gives CDR1 SGHRS, CDR2 YFSETQ. The CDR3 is 14 residues long. The CDR3 sequence is CASSRAGEGNTIYF. The CDR3 region has the DNA TGCGCCAGCAGTAGAGCCGGAGAAGGAAACACCATATATTTT.

The V call is TRBV5-4, the J call TRBJ1-2; 7 bases are shared with TRBD1. CDR3 length: 13 residues. Germline V gene data show CDR1 as SGHNT and CDR2 as YYREEE (reference sequence). V shed 4 bases and J 5 bases; nucleotides not matched to a gene: 5. In DNA, the CDR3 is TGTGCCAGCAGCAAGGGGGCACCTTATGGCTACACCTTC. Its translation is CASSKGAPYGYTF.

This chain uses TRBV7-8 with TRBJ1-6; D is ambiguous. CDR1 SGHVS and CDR2 FQNEAQ come from the germline V gene. V lost 2 bases to trimming and J lost 6 bases, with 5 bases between them. This CDR3 is built from 13 residues. CDR3 DNA sequence: TGTGCCAGCAGCTTAAGCGGTAATTCACCCCTCCACTTT. It translates to CASSLSGNSPLHF.

CDR3 amino acids: CATSRGRDRQETQYF. The CDR3 nucleotides read TGTGCCACCAGCAGAGGGCGGGACAGACAAGAGACCCAGTACTTC. The chain uses TRBV15 and TRBJ2-5; perhaps TRBD1 as D (7 bases). CDR1 LNHNV and CDR2 YYDKDF come from the germline V gene (reference sequence). The CDR3 runs 15 residues. V was shortened by 1 base and J by 2 bases, with 11 bases between the two germline ends. Drawing the rest from reference TRBV15 and TRBJ2-5, the complete variable domain is DAMVIQNPRYQVTQFGKPVTLSCSQTLNHNVMYWYQQKSSQAPKLLFHYYDKDFNNEADTPDNFQSRRPNTSFCFLDIRSPGLGDTAMYLCATSRGRDRQETQYFGPGTRLLVL.

This clone was seen a handful of times. The chain joins TRBV2 to TRBJ1-2; the D is unclear. The CDR3 covers 10 residues. The germline CDR1 and CDR2 sequences are SNHLY and FYNNEI. The germline V and J ends were trimmed by 8 bases and 9 bases, with 10 bases remaining between them. The CDR3 DNA reads as TGTGCCAGCGGCGCGACTCGCTACACCTTC. This translates into CASGATRYTF.

This chain links TRBV9 with TRBJ1-1; TRBD1 is a possible D gene (6 bases). V lost 6 bases and J lost 0, with 9 bases in between. Germline lookup yields CDR1 SGDLS and CDR2 YYNGEE. The CDR3 contains 13 residues. DNA for the CDR3: TGTGCCAGCAACGCAGGGGTGAACACTGAAGCTTTCTTT. Translated, it gives CASNAGVNTEAFF.

This clone was detected once. This sequence joins TRBV27 and TRBJ2-1, with 7 nucleotides matching TRBD1. CDR3 length equals 16 residues. Looked up from germline, CDR1 is MNHEY and CDR2 is SMNVEV (reference sequence). The J segment lost 5 bases and the V segment lost 5 bases, leaving 12 bases of the junction unmatched. The chain's CDR3 is CASSRPSTGKNNEQFF. In DNA, the CDR3 is TGTGCCAGCAGTCGCCCTTCGACAGGGAAAAACAATGAGCAGTTCTTC.

The chain carries TRBV6-5 and TRBJ1-3; D might be TRBD1 (6 bases). The CDR3 length is 13 residues. Germline CDR1 reads MNHEY; CDR2 reads SVGAGI. Between the trimmed V and J ends, which lost 6 bases and 9 bases, there was a span of 15 bases. The CDR3 bases are TGTGCCAGCAGCCGTACAGGGTTTACCACCATATATTTT. This gives the protein CASSRTGFTTIYF.

This chain joins TRBV3-1 (or the pseudogene TRBV3-2) and TRBJ1-2; D ambiguous. In germline, CDR1 is LGHDT, CDR2 YNNKEL (reference sequence). The CDR3 is made up of 13 amino acids. V dropped 1 base and J dropped 8 bases, with 11 bases sitting between them. The chain's CDR3 is CASSQGPLVGYTF. CDR3 nucleotide sequence: TGTGCCAGCAGCCAAGGGCCCCTGGTAGGCTACACCTTC.

J is TRBJ2-3 and V is TRBV5-1; 8 nucleotides match TRBD1. The V gene's germline CDR1 is SGHRS and CDR2 YFSETQ. V shed 1 base, J shed 8 bases, and the junction held 6 bases outside the gene matches. The CDR3 loop spans 14 amino acids. The CDR3 sequence is CASSLLQGARTQYF. Here the CDR3 DNA reads TGCGCCAGCAGCTTGCTCCAGGGGGCTCGTACGCAGTATTTT.